This TCR beta chain derives from a study of response to subunit inactivated influenza vaccine. Findings and caveats of the study: Few additional T cells are recruited per seasonal influenza vaccination, authors suggested.

TCRdb reanalysed the RT-PCR reads using MiXCR and keeps one entry per CDR3 protein. The sample lists 600,000 to 700,000 distinct CDR3 sequences, about 14% occurring once. This clonotype was seen at least ten times. What it recognizes is unknown. Germline lookup yields CDR1 MNHNS and CDR2 SASEGT. CDR3 length: 18 residues. Trimming removed 7 bases from V and 1 base from J, with 22 bases in between. The sequenced sample was PBMCs from blood, obtained roughly 2 weeks before vaccination. This sequence was found in a man aged 45 to 65 who received an inactivated influenza vaccine. V usage is TRBV6-1 and J usage is TRBJ2-2; D is possibly TRBD1 or TRBD2 (5 bases each). DNA for the CDR3: TGTGCCAGCACCCCTTTGACGGGTCAGAGGGGGAACACCGGGGAGCTGTTTTTT. This gives the protein CASTPLTGQRGNTGELFF.